The 24 T cell receptor beta chains in this list originate from one sample, sequenced in a study of patients and donors after allogeneic stem cell transplantation. TCRdb ran MiXCR on the RT-PCR reads and lists one entry per CDR3 protein. The data show some 960,000 distinct CDR3 sequences, with approximately 18% seen just once and 5% to 6.5% held by the top ten. Sequences were obtained from blood, either unsorted or a sorted T cell fraction (not recorded which). The receptors were sampled from a human donor who was either an allogeneic HSCT recipient or a stem cell or donor lymphocyte infusion donor (not recorded which). It is not recorded whose cells these are; they may come from a transplant donor.

The chain employs TRBV30 and TRBJ2-2; D may be TRBD2 (5 bases). Germline values: CDR1 GTSNPN, CDR2 SVGIG (reference sequence). Between the trimmed V and J ends, which lost 0 bases and 7 bases, there was a span of 6 bases. The CDR3 is 12 amino acids. As DNA, the CDR3 is TGTGCCTGGAGTGTACGGGGCGGGGAGCTGTTTTTT. Amino acid sequence: CAWSVRGGELFF.

At least ten counts were recorded for this clonotype. The V call is TRBV12-3 or TRBV12-4, the J call TRBJ2-2; 7 bases match TRBD1. V dropped 6 bases and J dropped 2; count of bases not matched to a gene: 12. This CDR3 contains 17 residues. The CDR3 here is CASSHLLGGHNTGELFF. The CDR3 DNA is TGTGCCAGCAGCCACTTGCTAGGGGGCCACAACACCGGGGAGCTGTTTTTT.

V gene TRBV5-1 combines with J gene TRBJ1-4; TRBD1 aligns across 7 bases. The junction had 4 bases not matched to a gene; V was cut back by 4 bases and J by 4 bases. Germline V gene sequence: CDR1 SGHRS, CDR2 YFSETQ. There are 14 residues in the CDR3. The DNA of the CDR3 is TGCGCCAGCAGCCCGGACAGGATTAATGAAAAACTGTTTTTT. Translated: CASSPDRINEKLFF.

The chain carries TRBV4-3 and TRBJ1-5; D unclear. The V gene's germline CDR1 is LGHNA and CDR2 YSLEER. The CDR3 has 15 residues. V was pared by 0 bases and J by 7 bases, with 13 bases between. The chain's CDR3 is CASSQEAFFGQPQHF. The CDR3 nucleotides are TGCGCCAGCAGCCAAGAGGCATTCTTTGGGCAGCCCCAGCATTTT.

The chain uses TRBV7-9 and TRBJ2-2; 11 bases match TRBD2. The CDR3 totals 16 residues. Trimming took 4 bases from V and 0 from J; bases not matched to a gene: 1. CDR1 and CDR2 (germline): SEHNR, FQNEAQ (reference sequence). The CDR3 sequence: CASSSTSGTNTGELFF. The DNA of the CDR3 is TGTGCCAGCAGCTCGACTAGCGGGACGAACACCGGGGAGCTGTTTTTT.

This clonotype appeared a few times. This chain joins TRBV6-5 and TRBJ1-2; possibly TRBD1 for D (6 bases). The V end lost 2 bases, the J end lost 8 bases, and 15 bases lay between the germline ends. Germline CDR1 MNHEY, CDR2 SVGAGI. This CDR3 has 14 residues. The CDR3 DNA is TGTGCCAGCAGTTACAAGGCCGGACAGAGCGGCTACACCTTC. Translation gives CASSYKAGQSGYTF.

V is TRBV2 and J is TRBJ2-2, with TRBD2 matching over 7 bases. CDR3 length: 14 residues. Germline V gives CDR1 SNHLY, CDR2 FYNNEI. V trimming: 10 bases; J trimming: 5 bases; junction bases outside the gene matches: 10. The chain's CDR3 is CATRSGVATGELFF. The CDR3 region has the DNA TGTGCCACTCGGAGCGGGGTAGCAACCGGGGAGCTGTTTTTT.

This clonotype was picked up many times. The CDR3 DNA sequence: TGTGCCAGCAGTTTAGGACCGGGGTTGCGGGCTGAAGCTTTCTTT. The encoded protein is CASSLGPGLRAEAFF. V and J are TRBV12-3 or TRBV12-4 and TRBJ1-1; no reliable D call. This CDR3 has 15 residues. The germline V and J ends were trimmed by 1 base and 6 bases, with 15 bases remaining between them.

This clonotype has just a few counts. The chain employs TRBV4-2 and TRBJ2-1; D remains ambiguous. Looked up from germline, CDR1 is LGHNA and CDR2 is YNFKEQ. The CDR3 covers 13 residues. Trimming removed 4 bases from V and 5 bases from J, with 9 bases in between. The CDR3 DNA reads TGTGCCAGCAGCCGCGGAAAGGACAATGAGCAGTTCTTC. Its translation is CASSRGKDNEQFF.

This chain links TRBV12-3 or TRBV12-4 with TRBJ2-5; TRBD2 matches 11 bases. The CDR3 length is 15 residues. The junction had 0 bases not matched to a gene; V was cut back by 0 bases and J by 3 bases. CDR3 sequence reads: CASSLASGGEETQYF. For the CDR3, the DNA is TGTGCCAGCAGTTTAGCTAGCGGGGGGGAAGAGACCCAGTACTTC.

This chain connects TRBV6-2 or TRBV6-3 to TRBJ2-1; maybe TRBD2 (7 bases). V was clipped by 2 bases and J by 7 bases, with 15 bases between them. The CDR3 is 15 amino acids. Germline lookup yields CDR1 MNHEY and CDR2 SVGEGT. This chain's CDR3 is CASSYGGAPGNEQFF. CDR3 sequence (DNA): TGTGCCAGCAGTTACGGGGGGGCCCCCGGAAATGAGCAGTTCTTC.

The rearrangement links TRBV11-1 to TRBJ2-1, with 8 bases lining up with TRBD2. This CDR3 is built from 17 residues. From germline, CDR1 is SGHAT and CDR2 FQDESV (reference sequence). Trimming removed 0 bases from V and 7 bases from J; junction bases left unmatched: 11. The CDR3 DNA is TGTGCCAGCAGCTTAGCGTTAGCCGGGAGGGGGATAAATGAGCAGTTCTTC. It codes for CASSLALAGRGINEQFF.

The sample holds many counts of this clonotype. V gene TRBV4-2 combines with J gene TRBJ2-3, with D tentatively TRBD1 or TRBD2 (5 bases each). V was cut by 5 bases and J by 0 bases, with 9 bases left in between. Germline CDR1 LGHNA, CDR2 YNFKEQ. The CDR3 runs 14 residues. The CDR3 sequence is CASSSRDSTDTQYF. The CDR3 DNA sequence: TGTGCCAGCAGCTCGAGGGACAGCACAGATACGCAGTATTTT.

The V call is TRBV5-1, the J call TRBJ2-7; 13 bases match TRBD2. The CDR3 consists of 16 residues. Germline CDR1 and CDR2: SGHRS and YFSETQ. The V segment lost 4 bases and the J segment 1 base; nucleotides outside the gene matches: 5. The CDR3 coding sequence is TGCGCCAGCAGCCCCGGGACTAGCGGGAAATCCTACGAGCAGTACTTC. It yields the protein CASSPGTSGKSYEQYF.

This clonotype showed up many times. V usage is TRBV6-2 or TRBV6-3 and J usage is TRBJ2-1; D remains ambiguous. Trimming pared 5 bases from V and 5 bases from J, leaving 7 bases between. Germline CDR1 reads MNHEY; CDR2 reads SVGEGT. The CDR3 contains 12 residues. CDR3 amino acids: CASSHTHNEQFF. The CDR3 DNA sequence: TGTGCCAGCAGTCACACACACAATGAGCAGTTCTTC.

The genes are TRBV5-1 and TRBJ1-6, with D unresolved. Germline CDR1 is SGHRS and CDR2 is YFSETQ. The CDR3 has 16 amino acids. V lost 4 bases, J lost 6 bases, and 17 bases lay in between. This CDR3 reads CASSITRRRINSPLHF. The CDR3 bases are TGCGCCAGCAGCATCACGCGACGACGGATTAATTCACCCCTCCACTTT.

This clonotype was picked up one time. This chain joins TRBV30 and TRBJ2-1; either TRBD1 or TRBD2 may fit D (5 bases each). The CDR3 consists of 15 residues. Germline CDR1 reads GTSNPN; CDR2 reads SVGIG (reference sequence). Between the trimmed V and J ends, which lost 4 bases and 4 bases, there was a span of 17 bases. The CDR3 DNA is TGTGCCTGGACCCGGGCAGGGAGCCCTTACAATGAGCAGTTCTTC. Translating it yields CAWTRAGSPYNEQFF.

J is TRBJ1-2 and V is TRBV12-3 or TRBV12-4; 8 nucleotides agree with TRBD1. The ends lost 3 bases at V and 7 bases at J; junction bases unmatched: 13. The CDR3 consists of 16 residues. Here the CDR3 reads CASSFGRGTGVVGYTF. The CDR3 region has the DNA TGTGCCAGCAGTTTTGGTAGGGGGACAGGAGTCGTTGGCTACACCTTC.

This clonotype was seen ten or more times. The CDR3: CASRPGQGVGNIQYF. CDR3 nucleotide sequence: TGTGCCAGCAGGCCGGGACAGGGGGTGGGAAACATTCAGTACTTC. The V call is TRBV12-3 or TRBV12-4, the J call TRBJ2-4; TRBD1 matches at 11 bases. CDR3 length: 15 amino acids. The ends lost 6 bases at V and 6 bases at J; junction bases unmatched: 7.

There are a few counts of this clonotype. The chain recombines TRBV27 with TRBJ1-2; 7 positions agree with TRBD1. Trimming took 3 bases from V and 2 from J; bases not matched to a gene: 3. CDR3 length equals 14 residues. Looked up from germline, CDR1 is MNHEY and CDR2 is SMNVEV (reference sequence). CDR3 in amino acids: CASSFSDRNYGYTF. The CDR3 nucleotides read TGTGCCAGCAGTTTCTCGGACAGGAACTATGGCTACACCTTC.

In this sample, this clonotype turned up a few times. The CDR3 protein is CSAIRAVHWNTEAFF. CDR3 nucleotides: TGCAGTGCTATAAGGGCAGTCCATTGGAACACTGAAGCTTTCTTT. The rearrangement links TRBV20-1 to TRBJ1-1; no clear D gene. This CDR3 region has 15 residues. The germline gives CDR1 DFQATT, CDR2 SNEGSKA (reference sequence). Trimming took off 4 bases at V and 1 base at J, with 16 bases between the two ends.

In this sample, this clonotype turned up many times. The rearrangement uses TRBV5-6 and TRBJ2-1, with TRBD2 identical over 10 bases. CDR3 length: 14 amino acids. With V trimmed by 0 bases and J by 8 bases, 2 bases remained unmatched. Germline V gene data show CDR1 as SGHDT and CDR2 as YYEEEE. For the CDR3, the DNA is TGTGCCAGCAGCTTGGAACTAGCGGGATATGAGCAGTTCTTC. Translating it yields CASSLELAGYEQFF.

This clonotype was detected a few times. This sequence joins TRBV24-1 and TRBJ2-5; D tentatively reads TRBD1 or TRBD2 (5 bases each). Germline lookup yields CDR1 KGHDR and CDR2 SFDVKD. Trimming cost V 10 bases and J 2 bases, with 10 bases left between them. The CDR3 runs to 12 residues. This CDR3 reads CATGTRQETQYF. CDR3 DNA sequence: TGTGCCACGGGGACCAGGCAAGAGACCCAGTACTTC.

CDR3 residues: CASSSQPRDRVKFF. CDR3 in DNA: TGTGCCAGCAGTTCCCAGCCCCGGGACAGGGTGAAGTTCTTC. The J gene is TRBJ2-1, the V gene TRBV27; 9 bases align to TRBD1. Trimming took 4 bases from V and 14 from J; bases not matched to a gene: 12. Germline-derived CDR1 and CDR2 are MNHEY and SMNVEV (reference sequence). The CDR3 has 14 residues.